This T cell receptor (beta chain) was sequenced during a study of control samples from healthy donors and cancer patients. V dropped 4 bases and J dropped 6 bases, with 14 bases sitting between them. This CDR3 spans 13 amino acids. From germline, CDR1 is SGHRS and CDR2 YFSETQ. Produced via immunoSEQ multiplex PCR; TCRdb's table is partial and in-frame only. This sample yields fewer than 200,000 clones, of which approximately 90% are seen a single time; around 1.5% belongs to the top ten. The sequence derives from a man aged 30 to 45 in good health. The chain carries TRBV5-1 and TRBJ2-7; D is perhaps TRBD1 (6 bases). Sample: blood. The CDR3 coding sequence is TGCGCCAGCAGCAGATCCGGGACAAGCGAGCAGTACTTC. It translates to CASSRSGTSEQYF.